Sequencing of this TCR beta chain was carried out in a study of cytomegalovirus exposure and HLA in healthy donors. The PCR used 60 Vbeta and 13 Jbeta primers. The method was immunoSEQ multiplex PCR; TCRdb's version includes in-frame clones alone and lacks a portion of them. The sample lists approximately 100,000 clones, about 80% seen once, with around 4% in the top ten. Regarding the study as a whole: The likely origin of a cluster of highly shared sequence variants was a sequencing artifact.

This CDR3 contains 15 residues. In germline, CDR1 is KGHSH, CDR2 LQKENI. Trimming pared 0 bases from V and 7 bases from J, leaving 16 bases between. This clone is labeled as medium-sized. No antigen is known for it. Donors had nominal health at sampling but likely had unrecorded immune exposures. The sequenced sample consisted of PBMCs. The chain employs TRBV18 and TRBJ2-7; D is ambiguous. The receptor was derived from a man aged 35 to 55 in good health and CMV-seronegative. Here the CDR3 DNA reads TGTGCCAGCTCACCACCGGTAAACCCCTCGAGGGAGCAGTACTTC. Translating gives CASSPPVNPSREQYF.